Presented here are 25 T cell receptor beta chains from one specimen sequenced in a study of blood T cell repertoires in COVID-19. Assay: immunoSEQ multiplex PCR; the TCRdb copy retains only in-frame clones and omits some. The table records approximately 130,000 clones, approximately 90% of them present only once. Sequencing input: peripheral blood. Receptors originate from a woman in her forties or fifties with acute or convalescent COVID-19.

The chain recombines TRBV6-6 with TRBJ2-2, with D possibly matching TRBD2 (6 bases). The CDR3 is 16 amino acids. Deletions cut 5 bases from V and 2 bases from J, with 15 bases between. In germline, CDR1 is MNHNY, CDR2 SVGAGI (reference sequence). The CDR3 sequence is CASSRLGTPNTGELFF. DNA of the CDR3: TGTGCCAGCAGTCGACTCGGGACTCCTAACACCGGGGAGCTGTTTTTT.

The rearrangement uses TRBV5-4 and TRBJ2-2, with 10 positions matching TRBD1. The V segment lost 7 bases and the J segment 4 bases; nucleotides outside the gene matches: 13. Germline V gives CDR1 SGHNT, CDR2 YYREEE (reference sequence). This CDR3 contains 17 residues. The CDR3 DNA follows: TGTGCCAGCGGACCTTGGACCGGGACAGGGGTCACCGGGGAGCTGTTTTTT. Translated: CASGPWTGTGVTGELFF.

The genes are TRBV11-3 and TRBJ1-1; D perhaps matches TRBD1 (6 bases). CDR1 is SGHNT, CDR2 YENEEA, per germline. There are 13 residues in the CDR3. V lost 8 bases, J lost 4 bases, and 14 bases lay in between. DNA for the CDR3: TGTGCCAGCGCTACACAGGGCCTCACTGAAGCTTTCTTT. Its protein product is CASATQGLTEAFF.

This sequence joins TRBV27 and TRBJ2-7; 13 bases align to TRBD2. The V gene end was trimmed by 6 bases and the J gene end by 3 bases; junction bases not matched to a gene: 8. Germline CDR1 is MNHEY and CDR2 is SMNVEV (reference sequence). This CDR3 is built from 16 residues. CDR3 nucleotide sequence: TGTGCCAGCAGCCTAAGAGGGACTAGCGGGGTCTACGAGCAGTACTTC. It is translated as CASSLRGTSGVYEQYF.

The genes are TRBV18 and TRBJ2-7; 9 bases align to TRBD1. Germline V gives CDR1 KGHSH, CDR2 LQKENI. V gave up 3 bases and J gave up 1 base; unmatched junction bases: 1. This CDR3 region has 14 residues. The CDR3 here is CASSPGQGSYEQYF. The CDR3 DNA follows: TGTGCCAGCTCACCGGGACAGGGTTCCTACGAGCAGTACTTC.

This chain connects TRBV10-1 to TRBJ1-2; D is perhaps TRBD1 (5 bases). The CDR3 runs to 16 residues. V lost 1 base to trimming and J lost 1 base, with 13 bases between them. Germline assignment: CDR1 WNHNN and CDR2 SYGVQD (reference sequence). The CDR3 nucleotides are TGCGCCAGCAGTGAGTTGACAGCCTACTATAACTATGGCTACACCTTC. This sequence encodes CASSELTAYYNYGYTF.

The chain recombines TRBV6-5 with TRBJ2-7, with 7 bases that match TRBD2. With 6 bases clipped from V and 0 bases from J, the junction kept 2 bases outside the gene matches. The CDR3 is 13 residues long. The germline V gene has CDR1 MNHEY and CDR2 SVGAGI. The CDR3 coding sequence is TGTGCCAGCAGGGGCGGGAGCTCCTACGAGCAGTACTTC. Amino acid sequence: CASRGGSSYEQYF.

The gene calls are TRBV6-1 and TRBJ1-2; no definite D call. Between the trimmed V and J ends, which lost 1 base and 2 bases, there was a span of 8 bases. Germline V lookup: CDR1 MNHNS, CDR2 SASEGT. This CDR3 is 14 amino acids long. CDR3 nucleotides: TGTGCCAGCAGTGAAGGCCCACAGAACTATGGCTACACCTTC. It yields the protein CASSEGPQNYGYTF.

V is TRBV19 and J is TRBJ2-7; perhaps TRBD2 as D (6 bases). This CDR3 has 15 residues. The germline CDR1 and CDR2 sequences are LNHDA and SQIVND (reference sequence). Trimming stripped 4 bases from V and 2 bases from J, with 15 bases between. CDR3 sequence (DNA): TGTGCCAGTAGTAAGGGACTCCTAAGTACCTACGAGCAGTACTTC. Protein product: CASSKGLLSTYEQYF. The full variable domain, completed using reference TRBV19 and TRBJ2-7, is DGGITQSPKYLFRKEGQNVTLSCEQNLNHDAMYWYRQDPGQGLRLIYYSQIVNDFQKGDIAEGYSVSREKKESFPLTVTSAQKNPTAFYLCASSKGLLSTYEQYFGPGTRLTVT.

The V gene is TRBV5-1, the J gene TRBJ2-5; 8 bases are a match to TRBD1. Trimming removed 3 bases from V and 5 bases from J; junction bases left unmatched: 9. The CDR3 runs 15 residues. The germline CDR1 and CDR2 sequences are SGHRS and YFSETQ. CDR3 loop: CASSWGPGGDETQYF. The DNA for the CDR3 is TGCGCCAGCAGCTGGGGGCCAGGGGGCGATGAGACCCAGTACTTC.

The V gene is TRBV2, the J gene TRBJ2-7; a weak D match, TRBD1 (6 bases). The V end was cut by 7 bases, the J end by 2 bases, with 27 bases between. The length of the CDR3 is 18 residues. The germline CDR1 and CDR2 sequences are SNHLY and FYNNEI. CDR3 nucleotide sequence: TGTGCCAGCAACAACCGTTTATCCGGGACCCAGGGGCCCTACGAGCAGTACTTC. It encodes CASNNRLSGTQGPYEQYF.

DNA of the CDR3: TGTGCCTGGGATGGGAGGGGACAGGGGGTCTACGAGCAGTACTTC. It encodes CAWDGRGQGVYEQYF. The chain has TRBV30 and TRBJ2-7, with 11 bases that match TRBD1. CDR1 GTSNPN and CDR2 SVGIG come from the germline V gene (reference sequence). The CDR3 extends over 15 amino acids. J gave up 3 bases and V 5 bases, and 9 bases lay outside the gene matches.

The chain employs TRBV7-2 and TRBJ1-4; 10 nucleotides match TRBD1. The length of the CDR3 is 15 residues. Germline lookup yields CDR1 SGHTA and CDR2 FQGNSA. Losses at the gene ends were 5 bases for V and 4 bases for J; bases not matched to a gene: 4. The CDR3 DNA follows: TGTGCCAGCAGCCCGGGACAGGGGCTTAATGAAAAACTGTTTTTT. Translating gives CASSPGQGLNEKLFF.

The rearrangement links TRBV7-9 to TRBJ1-4; possibly TRBD1 for D (6 bases). The V and J ends lost 1 base and 5 bases respectively, with 8 bases between them. This CDR3 has 14 amino acids. Per the germline V gene, CDR1 is SEHNR and CDR2 is FQNEAQ (reference sequence). In DNA, the CDR3 is TGTGCCAGCAGCTTAGACAGGGCCAATGAAAAACTGTTTTTT. Its protein is CASSLDRANEKLFF.

This chain links TRBV6-2 or TRBV6-3 with TRBJ1-1; 8 bases align to TRBD1. V shed 6 bases, J shed 0 bases, and the junction held 9 bases outside the gene matches. The germline V gene has CDR1 MNHEY and CDR2 SVGEGT. This CDR3 has 16 residues. The DNA for the CDR3 is TGTGCCAGCAGACCTGGACAGGGAGGAATGAACACTGAAGCTTTCTTT. This gives the protein CASRPGQGGMNTEAFF.

The chain employs TRBV28 and TRBJ1-1; D unclear. The CDR3 totals 15 residues. In germline, CDR1 is MDHEN, CDR2 SYDVKM. The V gene lost 5 bases and the J gene lost 0 bases, with 13 bases spanning the gap. The DNA of the CDR3 is TGTGCCAGCAGTCCCCCAGGACTCATGAACACTGAAGCTTTCTTT. Translating gives CASSPPGLMNTEAFF.

V usage is TRBV7-2 and J usage is TRBJ1-5; D possibly corresponds to TRBD1 (6 bases). Germline-derived CDR1 and CDR2 are SGHTA and FQGNSA. The CDR3 is 14 residues long. V lost 4 bases and J 2 bases, leaving 9 bases between the germline ends. The CDR3 DNA reads as TGTGCCAGCAGCTGGTCAGGGGGCAATCAGCCCCAGCATTTT. Its translation: CASSWSGGNQPQHF.

The chain links TRBV7-3 to TRBJ2-1; D is perhaps TRBD1 (5 bases). V was trimmed by 0 bases and J by 5 bases, leaving 8 bases between them. The CDR3 is made up of 14 amino acids. CDR1 and CDR2 (germline): SGHTA, FQGTGA. DNA for the CDR3: TGTGCCAGCAGCTTAACTCAGGGAAACAATGAGCAGTTCTTC. Protein product: CASSLTQGNNEQFF. Using reference TRBV7-3 and TRBJ2-1 for the parts outside the CDR3, the full variable domain is GAGVSQTPSNKVTEKGKYVELRCDPISGHTALYWYRQSLGQGPEFLIYFQGTGAADDSGLPNDRFFAVRPEGSVSTLKIQRTERGDSAVYLCASSLTQGNNEQFFGPGTRLTVL.

The gene calls are TRBV7-9 and TRBJ2-5, with 7 positions matching TRBD2. Germline values: CDR1 SEHNR, CDR2 FQNEAQ (reference sequence). The V and J ends lost 7 bases and 1 base, in that order; junction bases with no gene match: 6. This CDR3 comprises 14 residues. CDR3 DNA: TGTGCCAGCATCTTGAGCGGGGCCCAAGAGACCCAGTACTTC. Translating gives CASILSGAQETQYF. Combining the CDR3 with reference TRBV7-9 and TRBJ2-5 gives the whole variable domain DTGVSQNPRHKITKRGQNVTFRCDPISEHNRLYWYRQTLGQGPEFLTYFQNEAQLEKSRLLSDRFSAERPKGSFSTLEIQRTEQGDSAMYLCASILSGAQETQYFGPGTRLLVL.

The J gene is TRBJ2-7, the V gene TRBV19; 7 bases align to TRBD2. J lost 5 bases, V lost 8 bases, and 3 bases had no gene match. CDR3 length: 11 residues. Germline V gives CDR1 LNHDA, CDR2 SQIVND (reference sequence). The CDR3 protein is CASRGRDEQYF. CDR3 DNA: TGTGCCAGTCGGGGGAGGGACGAGCAGTACTTC.

The V gene is TRBV11-3, the J gene TRBJ2-2; D unclear. The V gene's germline CDR1 is SGHNT and CDR2 YENEEA. Trimming removed 0 bases from V and 4 bases from J, with 6 bases in between. CDR3 length equals 14 residues. The CDR3 DNA sequence: TGTGCCAGCAGCTTAGATCAAGCCACCGGGGAGCTGTTTTTT. Translating gives CASSLDQATGELFF.

The V and J genes are TRBV5-1 and TRBJ2-3, with 12 bases identical to TRBD2. J gave up 4 bases and V 0 bases, and 3 bases lay outside the gene matches. This CDR3 has 16 residues. Germline V gene lookup returns CDR1 SGHRS and CDR2 YFSETQ. The CDR3 protein is CASSLALAGGSDTQYF. CDR3 nucleotide sequence: TGCGCCAGCAGCTTGGCTCTAGCGGGAGGGTCAGATACGCAGTATTTT.

The V call is TRBV6-2 or TRBV6-3, the J call TRBJ2-3, with 10 nucleotides matching TRBD2. The CDR3 contains 19 residues. The germline gives CDR1 MNHEY, CDR2 SVGEGT. The V and J ends lost 4 bases and 0 bases, in that order; junction bases with no gene match: 13. The CDR3 sequence is CASSFLGSSGRPSTDTQYF. In nucleotides, the CDR3 is TGTGCCAGCAGTTTTCTCGGAAGTAGCGGGAGGCCTAGCACAGATACGCAGTATTTT.

V gene TRBV10-3 combines with J gene TRBJ2-1; the match to TRBD2 covers 9 bases. This CDR3 has 15 amino acids. Germline loops: CDR1 ENHRY, CDR2 SYGVKD. The V and J ends lost 3 bases and 9 bases, in that order; junction bases with no gene match: 9. The CDR3 DNA is TGTGCCATCAGTGAACGCCCGGGACTAGCAGTTGAGCAGTTCTTC. It encodes CAISERPGLAVEQFF.

The chain carries TRBV2 and TRBJ2-5; a possible D gene is TRBD1 (6 bases). The CDR3 runs 13 residues. Between the trimmed V and J ends, which lost 10 bases and 4 bases, there was a span of 16 bases. Germline V gene data show CDR1 as SNHLY and CDR2 as FYNNEI. This CDR3 reads CATSRGKGETQYF. Written as DNA, the CDR3 is TGTGCCACCTCGAGGGGGAAGGGAGAGACCCAGTACTTC.